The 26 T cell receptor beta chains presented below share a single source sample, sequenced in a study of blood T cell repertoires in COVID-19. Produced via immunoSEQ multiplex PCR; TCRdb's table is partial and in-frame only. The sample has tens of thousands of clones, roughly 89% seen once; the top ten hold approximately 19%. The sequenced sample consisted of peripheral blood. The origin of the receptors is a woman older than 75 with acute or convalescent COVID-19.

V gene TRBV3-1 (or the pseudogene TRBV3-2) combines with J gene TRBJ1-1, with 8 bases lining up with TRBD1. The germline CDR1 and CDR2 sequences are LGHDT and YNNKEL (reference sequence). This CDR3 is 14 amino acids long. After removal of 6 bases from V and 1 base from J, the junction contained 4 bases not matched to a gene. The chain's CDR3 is CASRRQGSNTEAFF. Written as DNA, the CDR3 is TGTGCCAGCAGACGACAGGGGTCGAACACTGAAGCTTTCTTT.

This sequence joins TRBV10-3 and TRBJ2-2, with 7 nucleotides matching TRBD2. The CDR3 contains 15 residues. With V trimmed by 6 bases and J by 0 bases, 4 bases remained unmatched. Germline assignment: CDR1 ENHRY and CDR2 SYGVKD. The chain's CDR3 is CAISPGTTNTGELFF. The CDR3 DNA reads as TGTGCCATCAGCCCCGGGACTACGAACACCGGGGAGCTGTTTTTT.

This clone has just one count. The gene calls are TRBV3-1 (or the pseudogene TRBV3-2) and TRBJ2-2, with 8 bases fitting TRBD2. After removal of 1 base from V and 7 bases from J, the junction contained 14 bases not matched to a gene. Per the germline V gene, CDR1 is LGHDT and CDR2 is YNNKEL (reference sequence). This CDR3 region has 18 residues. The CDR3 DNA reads TGTGCCAGCAGCCAAGTCGGCGGGAGGATATTATTTATCGGGGAGCTGTTTTTT. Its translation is CASSQVGGRILFIGELFF.

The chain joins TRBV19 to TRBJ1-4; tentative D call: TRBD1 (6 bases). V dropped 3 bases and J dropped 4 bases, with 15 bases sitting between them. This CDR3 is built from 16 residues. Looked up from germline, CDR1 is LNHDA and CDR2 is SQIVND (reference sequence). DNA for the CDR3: TGTGCCAGTAGTATCCCAGGGGCCAGCATTAATGAAAAACTGTTTTTT. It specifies CASSIPGASINEKLFF.

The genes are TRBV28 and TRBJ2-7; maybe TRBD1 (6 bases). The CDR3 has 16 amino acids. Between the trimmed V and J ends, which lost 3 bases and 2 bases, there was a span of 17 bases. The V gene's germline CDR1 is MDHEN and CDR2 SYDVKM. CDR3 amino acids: CASSFGGGRVTYEQYF. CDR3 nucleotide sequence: TGTGCCAGCAGTTTCGGTGGGGGCAGGGTGACCTACGAGCAGTACTTC.

The CDR3 reads CASSSLQGSYGYTF. Written as DNA, the CDR3 is TGTGCCAGCAGTTCCCTCCAGGGATCCTATGGCTACACCTTC. The rearrangement links TRBV6-5 to TRBJ1-2; tentative D call: TRBD1 (5 bases). V lost 4 bases to trimming and J lost 4 bases, with 13 bases between them. Germline V gene sequence: CDR1 MNHEY, CDR2 SVGAGI. This CDR3 has 14 amino acids.

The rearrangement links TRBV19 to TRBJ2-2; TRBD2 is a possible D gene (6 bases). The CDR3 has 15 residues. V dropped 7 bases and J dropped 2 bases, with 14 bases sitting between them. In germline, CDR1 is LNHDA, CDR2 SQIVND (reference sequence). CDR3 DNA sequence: TGTGCCAGTACCCCGGGAGCGGACAACACCGGGGAGCTGTTTTTT. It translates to CASTPGADNTGELFF.

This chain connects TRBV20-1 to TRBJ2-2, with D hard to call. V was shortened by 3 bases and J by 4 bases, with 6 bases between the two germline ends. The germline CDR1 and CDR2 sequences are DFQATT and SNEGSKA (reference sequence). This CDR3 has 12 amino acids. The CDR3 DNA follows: TGCAGTGCTAGTCAGCGCACCGGGGAGCTGTTTTTT. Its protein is CSASQRTGELFF.

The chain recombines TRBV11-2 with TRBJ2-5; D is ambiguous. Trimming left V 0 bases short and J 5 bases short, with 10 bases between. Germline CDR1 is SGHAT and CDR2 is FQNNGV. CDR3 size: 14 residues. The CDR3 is CASSLDGPRETQYF. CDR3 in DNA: TGTGCCAGCAGCTTAGACGGTCCTCGGGAGACCCAGTACTTC. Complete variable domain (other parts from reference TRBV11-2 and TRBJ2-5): EAGVAQSPRYKIIEKRQSVAFWCNPISGHATLYWYQQILGQGPKLLIQFQNNGVVDDSQLPKDRFSAERLKGVDSTLKIQPAKLEDSAVYLCASSLDGPRETQYFGPGTRLLVL.

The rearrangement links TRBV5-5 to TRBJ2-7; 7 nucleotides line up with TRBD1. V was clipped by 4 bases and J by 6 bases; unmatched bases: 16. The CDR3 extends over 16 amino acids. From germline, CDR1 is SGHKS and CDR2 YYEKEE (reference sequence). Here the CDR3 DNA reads TGTGCCAGCAGCACAAGGGTGACAGGGCAGATGATCGAGCAGTACTTC. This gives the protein CASSTRVTGQMIEQYF.

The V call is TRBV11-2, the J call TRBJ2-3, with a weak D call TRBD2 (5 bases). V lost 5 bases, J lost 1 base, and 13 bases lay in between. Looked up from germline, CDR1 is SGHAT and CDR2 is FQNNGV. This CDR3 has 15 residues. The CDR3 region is CASSLRPGGTDTQYF. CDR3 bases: TGTGCCAGCAGCCTTAGACCCGGGGGCACAGATACGCAGTATTTT.

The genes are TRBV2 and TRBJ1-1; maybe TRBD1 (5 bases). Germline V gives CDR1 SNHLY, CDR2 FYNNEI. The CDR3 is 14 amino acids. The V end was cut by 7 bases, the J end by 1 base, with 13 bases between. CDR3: CASNLRGGNTEAFF. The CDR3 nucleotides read TGTGCCAGCAACCTAAGGGGAGGGAACACTGAAGCTTTCTTT.

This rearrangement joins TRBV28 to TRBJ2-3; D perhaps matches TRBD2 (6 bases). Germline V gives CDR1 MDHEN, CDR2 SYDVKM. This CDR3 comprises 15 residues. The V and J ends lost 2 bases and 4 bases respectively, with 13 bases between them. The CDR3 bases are TGTGCCAGCAGTTTACTGGGCGGGGCCTCAGATACGCAGTATTTT. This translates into CASSLLGGASDTQYF. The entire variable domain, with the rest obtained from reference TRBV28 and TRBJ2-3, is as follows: DVKVTQSSRYLVKRTGEKVFLECVQDMDHENMFWYRQDPGLGLRLIYFSYDVKMKEKGDIPEGYSVSREKKERFSLILESASTNQTSMYLCASSLLGGASDTQYFGPGTRLTVL.

CDR3 DNA sequence: TGTGCCAGTAGTTCCTTGGGACAGGGAATGGCAAACATTCAGTACTTC. Translated, it gives CASSSLGQGMANIQYF. This chain uses TRBV19 with TRBJ2-4; 9 nucleotides align to TRBD1. CDR3 size: 16 residues. Unmatched junction bases numbered 11, after V lost 5 bases and J lost 6 bases. In germline, CDR1 is LNHDA, CDR2 SQIVND (reference sequence). The whole variable domain, remainder taken from reference TRBV19 and TRBJ2-4, is DGGITQSPKYLFRKEGQNVTLSCEQNLNHDAMYWYRQDPGQGLRLIYYSQIVNDFQKGDIAEGYSVSREKKESFPLTVTSAQKNPTAFYLCASSSLGQGMANIQYFGAGTRLSVL.

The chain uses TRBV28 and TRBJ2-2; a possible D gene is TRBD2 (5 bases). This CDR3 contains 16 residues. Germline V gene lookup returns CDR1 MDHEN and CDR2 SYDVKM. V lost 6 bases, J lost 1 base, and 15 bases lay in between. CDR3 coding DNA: TGTGCCAGCAGCCTCGAGGGTGGAGTGAACACCGGGGAGCTGTTTTTT. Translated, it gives CASSLEGGVNTGELFF.

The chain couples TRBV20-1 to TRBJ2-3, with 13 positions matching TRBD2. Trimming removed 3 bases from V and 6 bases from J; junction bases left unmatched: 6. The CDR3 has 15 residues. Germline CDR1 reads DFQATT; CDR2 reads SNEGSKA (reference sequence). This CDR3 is CSASTSGGAWDTQYF. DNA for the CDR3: TGCAGTGCTAGTACTAGCGGGGGGGCCTGGGATACGCAGTATTTT.

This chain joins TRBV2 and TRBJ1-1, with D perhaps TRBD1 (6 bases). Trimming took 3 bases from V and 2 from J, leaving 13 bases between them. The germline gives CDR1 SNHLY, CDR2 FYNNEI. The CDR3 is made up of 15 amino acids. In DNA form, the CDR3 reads TGTGCCAGCAGTGAGGCCACAGGGCGTAACACTGAAGCTTTCTTT. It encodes CASSEATGRNTEAFF. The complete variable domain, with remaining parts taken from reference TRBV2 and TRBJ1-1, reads EPEVTQTPSHQVTQMGQEVILRCVPISNHLYFYWYRQILGQKVEFLVSFYNNEISEKSEIFDDQFSVERPDGSNFTLKIRSTKLEDSAMYFCASSEATGRNTEAFFGQGTRLTVV.

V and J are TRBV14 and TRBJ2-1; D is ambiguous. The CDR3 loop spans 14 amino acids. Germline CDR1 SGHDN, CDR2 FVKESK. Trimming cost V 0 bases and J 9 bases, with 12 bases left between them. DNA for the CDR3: TGTGCCAGCAGCCAAGATAGAGGTATCGGTGAGCAGTTCTTC. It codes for CASSQDRGIGEQFF.

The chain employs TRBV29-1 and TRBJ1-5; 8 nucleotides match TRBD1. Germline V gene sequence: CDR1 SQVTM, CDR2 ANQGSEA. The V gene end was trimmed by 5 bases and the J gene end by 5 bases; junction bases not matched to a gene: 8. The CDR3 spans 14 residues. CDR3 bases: TGCAGCGTTCTTTTGGACAGGGAAGATCAGCCCCAGCATTTT. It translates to CSVLLDREDQPQHF. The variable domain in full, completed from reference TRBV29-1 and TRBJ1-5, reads SAVISQKPSRDICQRGTSLTIQCQVDSQVTMMFWYRQQPGQSLTLIATANQGSEATYESGFVIDKFPISRPNLTFSTLTVSNMSPEDSSIYLCSVLLDREDQPQHFGDGTRLSIL.

DNA for the CDR3: TGTGCCACCAGCTCAAGTTTGGGGAGCTCTGGGGCCAACGTCCTGACTTTC. Amino acid sequence: CATSSSLGSSGANVLTF. J is TRBJ2-6 and V is TRBV15; D might be TRBD2 (5 bases). This CDR3 has 17 amino acids. Germline values: CDR1 LNHNV, CDR2 YYDKDF (reference sequence). V lost 5 bases to trimming and J lost 0 bases, with 14 bases between them.

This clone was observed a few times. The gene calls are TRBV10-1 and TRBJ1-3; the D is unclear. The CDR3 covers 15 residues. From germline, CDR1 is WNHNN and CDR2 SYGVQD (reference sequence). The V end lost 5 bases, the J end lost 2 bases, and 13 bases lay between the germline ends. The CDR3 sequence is CASSSGISTGNTIYF. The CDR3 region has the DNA TGCGCCAGCAGTTCCGGGATTTCAACTGGAAACACCATATATTTT.

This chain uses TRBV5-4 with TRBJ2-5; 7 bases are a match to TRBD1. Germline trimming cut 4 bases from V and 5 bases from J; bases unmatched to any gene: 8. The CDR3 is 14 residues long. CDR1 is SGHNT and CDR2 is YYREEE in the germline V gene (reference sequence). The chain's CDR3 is CASSPRDSRETQYF. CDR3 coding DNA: TGTGCCAGCAGCCCCCGGGACAGCCGGGAGACCCAGTACTTC. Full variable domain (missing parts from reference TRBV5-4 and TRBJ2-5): ETGVTQSPTHLIKTRGQQVTLRCSSQSGHNTVSWYQQALGQGPQFIFQYYREEENGRGNFPPRFSGLQFPNYSSELNVNALELDDSALYLCASSPRDSRETQYFGPGTRLLVL.

The CDR3 protein is CASSLLAGEQFF. The CDR3 DNA sequence: TGTGCCAGCAGTTTACTAGCCGGTGAGCAGTTCTTC. The J gene is TRBJ2-1, the V gene TRBV28; D perhaps matches TRBD2 (5 bases). The CDR3 is 12 residues long. The germline gives CDR1 MDHEN, CDR2 SYDVKM. Trimming removed 2 bases from V and 9 bases from J, with 8 bases in between.

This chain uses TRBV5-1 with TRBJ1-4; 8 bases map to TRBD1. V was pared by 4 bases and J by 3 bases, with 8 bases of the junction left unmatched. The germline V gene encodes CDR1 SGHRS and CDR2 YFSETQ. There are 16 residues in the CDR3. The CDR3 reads CASSIRSTGANEKLFF. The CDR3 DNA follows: TGCGCCAGCAGCATCCGTTCGACAGGGGCTAATGAAAAACTGTTTTTT.

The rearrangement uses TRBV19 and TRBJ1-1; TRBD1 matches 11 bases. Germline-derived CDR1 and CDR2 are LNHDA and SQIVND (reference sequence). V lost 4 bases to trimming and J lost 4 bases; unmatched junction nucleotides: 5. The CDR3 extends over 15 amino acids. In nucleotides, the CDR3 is TGTGCCAGTAGTACGGACAGGGGGCGGAGCACTGAAGCTTTCTTT. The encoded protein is CASSTDRGRSTEAFF.

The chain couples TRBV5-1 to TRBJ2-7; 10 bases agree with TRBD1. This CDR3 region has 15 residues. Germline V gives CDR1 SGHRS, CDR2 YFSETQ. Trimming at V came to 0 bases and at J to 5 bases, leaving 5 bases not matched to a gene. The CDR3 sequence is CASSLAGDRGDEQYF. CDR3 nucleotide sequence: TGCGCCAGCAGCTTGGCCGGGGACAGGGGAGACGAGCAGTACTTC.